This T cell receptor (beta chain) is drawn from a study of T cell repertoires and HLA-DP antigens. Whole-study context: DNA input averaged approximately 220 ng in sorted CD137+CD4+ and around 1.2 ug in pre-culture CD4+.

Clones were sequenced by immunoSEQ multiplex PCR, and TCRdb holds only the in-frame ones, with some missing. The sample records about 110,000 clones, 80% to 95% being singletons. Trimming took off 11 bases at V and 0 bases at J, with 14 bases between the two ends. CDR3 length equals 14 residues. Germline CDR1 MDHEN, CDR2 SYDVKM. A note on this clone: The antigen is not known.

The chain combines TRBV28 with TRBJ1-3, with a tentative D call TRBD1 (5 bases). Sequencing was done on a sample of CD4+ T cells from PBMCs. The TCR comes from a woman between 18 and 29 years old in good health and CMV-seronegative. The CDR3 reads CAANRKISGNTIYF. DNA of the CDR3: TGTGCCGCAAACAGGAAAATCTCTGGAAACACCATATATTTT. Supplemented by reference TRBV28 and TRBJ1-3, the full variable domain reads DVKVTQSSRYLVKRTGEKVFLECVQDMDHENMFWYRQDPGLGLRLIYFSYDVKMKEKGDIPEGYSVSREKKERFSLILESASTNQTSMYLCAANRKISGNTIYFGEGSWLTVV.